This is a list of T cell receptor beta chains from one sample in a study of T-cell memory formation after mild COVID-19. TCRdb independently ran MiXCR on the 5' RACE reads; one entry per CDR3 protein. The table records roughly 410,000 distinct CDR3 sequences, 20% to 25% of them present only once. The sequenced sample was PBMCs or a T cell subset sorted from them (not recorded which). The receptor source for this set is an adult woman who had mild COVID-19 (a few samples of this study predate the infection). Cell type and time point are not known. Each CDR3 is given with its conserved first and last residue. Only some rows state a clone size, as once, few, many or a class for expanded clones.

cdr3_aa | v_call | clone_size | j_call
CASSLRDREPYYGYTF | TRBV7-9 | . | TRBJ1-2
CASSLVWAGANEQFF | TRBV7-7 | many | TRBJ2-1
CASSLDGWGSYNEQFF | TRBV11-2 | few | TRBJ2-1
CASSYEDRVWMQFF | TRBV6-5 | . | TRBJ2-1
CATQGRFYEQYF | TRBV19 | . | TRBJ2-7
CASGFIPRLAGEINEQFF | TRBV12-5 | . | TRBJ2-1
CASSVAGQGAETQYF | TRBV9 | many | TRBJ2-5
CASRLDAIRHRGRSNEKLFF | TRBV7-8 | few | TRBJ1-4
CASSILGVRETQYF | TRBV25-1 | . | TRBJ2-5
CASRNRESTEAFF | TRBV7-9 | . | TRBJ1-1
CASSRIPVQGPGANVLTF | TRBV19 | . | TRBJ2-6
CASSRTGEAEAFF | TRBV4-2 | . | TRBJ1-1
CASSHPTGRYTEAFF | TRBV14 | few | TRBJ1-1
CASGVIREKLFF | TRBV12-3/TRBV12-4 | . | TRBJ1-4
CASSPDRDFGYTF | TRBV7-2 | . | TRBJ1-2
CASSQDGHRGRSGYTF | TRBV4-3 | . | TRBJ1-2
CASSRVEFPGYTF | TRBV21-1 | . | TRBJ1-2
CATSEVQASTDTQYF | TRBV6-6 | few | TRBJ2-3
CASSQDEGTGLGNTIYF | TRBV4-3 | few | TRBJ1-3
CASSVDRNYGYTF | TRBV9 | . | TRBJ1-2